The 6 T cell receptor beta chains below all came from one sample that was sequenced in a study of T cells after somatic rescue of genetic block. Assay: immunoSEQ multiplex PCR; the TCRdb copy retains only in-frame clones and omits some. The data hold 70,000 to 95,000 clones, with 85% to 90% observed a single time. Sequencing was performed on peripheral blood mononuclear cells (PBMCs). The receptor set was obtained from a young woman.

The chain couples TRBV4-2 to TRBJ1-1; tentatively, D is TRBD1 (5 bases). Germline V gene data show CDR1 as LGHNA and CDR2 as YNFKEQ. Trimming shortened V by 3 bases and J by 1 base, and 15 bases separated the two germline ends. The CDR3 has 16 residues. Written as DNA, the CDR3 is TGTGCCAGCAGCCACCCGACATCCGGGGGGAACACTGAAGCTTTCTTT. This encodes CASSHPTSGGNTEAFF.

The rearrangement joins TRBV6-6 to TRBJ2-2, with D possibly being TRBD1 (6 bases). In germline, CDR1 is MNHNY, CDR2 SVGAGI (reference sequence). V lost 6 bases and J 1 base, leaving 9 bases between the germline ends. The CDR3 consists of 14 residues. The CDR3 region is CASRSTGNTGELFF. CDR3 sequence (DNA): TGTGCCAGCAGATCGACAGGGAACACCGGGGAGCTGTTTTTT.

The genes are TRBV28 and TRBJ2-7; the D is unclear. V lost 4 bases and J 3 bases, leaving 10 bases between the germline ends. Per the germline V gene, CDR1 is MDHEN and CDR2 is SYDVKM. The CDR3 sequence is 13 residues long. The CDR3 sequence is CASSSEDHYEQYF. In nucleotides, the CDR3 is TGTGCCAGCAGTTCCGAGGACCACTACGAGCAGTACTTC.

The chain uses TRBV7-3 and TRBJ2-1, with no clear D. Germline V gene sequence: CDR1 SGHTA, CDR2 FQGTGA. The V end was cut by 5 bases, the J end by 0 bases, with 11 bases between. This CDR3 comprises 15 residues. The CDR3 sequence: CASSGQASSYNEQFF. Written as DNA, the CDR3 is TGTGCCAGCAGCGGGCAGGCGAGCTCCTACAATGAGCAGTTCTTC.

The chain is built from TRBV18 and TRBJ2-7; possible D gene TRBD1, 5 bases. From germline, CDR1 is KGHSH and CDR2 LQKENI. The CDR3 totals 11 residues. V lost 5 bases and J 10 bases, leaving 12 bases between the germline ends. DNA for the CDR3: TGTGCCAGCTCATCTCAACAGGACCAGTACTTC. Translating it yields CASSSQQDQYF.

V gene TRBV6-6 combines with J gene TRBJ2-2; 8 bases line up with TRBD2. CDR1 and CDR2 (germline): MNHNY, SVGAGI (reference sequence). CDR3 length equals 15 residues. Losses at the gene ends were 4 bases for V and 5 bases for J; bases not matched to a gene: 6. This CDR3 is CASSSSGGGTGELFF. CDR3 nucleotide sequence: TGTGCCAGCAGTTCGAGCGGGGGAGGGACCGGGGAGCTGTTTTTT.